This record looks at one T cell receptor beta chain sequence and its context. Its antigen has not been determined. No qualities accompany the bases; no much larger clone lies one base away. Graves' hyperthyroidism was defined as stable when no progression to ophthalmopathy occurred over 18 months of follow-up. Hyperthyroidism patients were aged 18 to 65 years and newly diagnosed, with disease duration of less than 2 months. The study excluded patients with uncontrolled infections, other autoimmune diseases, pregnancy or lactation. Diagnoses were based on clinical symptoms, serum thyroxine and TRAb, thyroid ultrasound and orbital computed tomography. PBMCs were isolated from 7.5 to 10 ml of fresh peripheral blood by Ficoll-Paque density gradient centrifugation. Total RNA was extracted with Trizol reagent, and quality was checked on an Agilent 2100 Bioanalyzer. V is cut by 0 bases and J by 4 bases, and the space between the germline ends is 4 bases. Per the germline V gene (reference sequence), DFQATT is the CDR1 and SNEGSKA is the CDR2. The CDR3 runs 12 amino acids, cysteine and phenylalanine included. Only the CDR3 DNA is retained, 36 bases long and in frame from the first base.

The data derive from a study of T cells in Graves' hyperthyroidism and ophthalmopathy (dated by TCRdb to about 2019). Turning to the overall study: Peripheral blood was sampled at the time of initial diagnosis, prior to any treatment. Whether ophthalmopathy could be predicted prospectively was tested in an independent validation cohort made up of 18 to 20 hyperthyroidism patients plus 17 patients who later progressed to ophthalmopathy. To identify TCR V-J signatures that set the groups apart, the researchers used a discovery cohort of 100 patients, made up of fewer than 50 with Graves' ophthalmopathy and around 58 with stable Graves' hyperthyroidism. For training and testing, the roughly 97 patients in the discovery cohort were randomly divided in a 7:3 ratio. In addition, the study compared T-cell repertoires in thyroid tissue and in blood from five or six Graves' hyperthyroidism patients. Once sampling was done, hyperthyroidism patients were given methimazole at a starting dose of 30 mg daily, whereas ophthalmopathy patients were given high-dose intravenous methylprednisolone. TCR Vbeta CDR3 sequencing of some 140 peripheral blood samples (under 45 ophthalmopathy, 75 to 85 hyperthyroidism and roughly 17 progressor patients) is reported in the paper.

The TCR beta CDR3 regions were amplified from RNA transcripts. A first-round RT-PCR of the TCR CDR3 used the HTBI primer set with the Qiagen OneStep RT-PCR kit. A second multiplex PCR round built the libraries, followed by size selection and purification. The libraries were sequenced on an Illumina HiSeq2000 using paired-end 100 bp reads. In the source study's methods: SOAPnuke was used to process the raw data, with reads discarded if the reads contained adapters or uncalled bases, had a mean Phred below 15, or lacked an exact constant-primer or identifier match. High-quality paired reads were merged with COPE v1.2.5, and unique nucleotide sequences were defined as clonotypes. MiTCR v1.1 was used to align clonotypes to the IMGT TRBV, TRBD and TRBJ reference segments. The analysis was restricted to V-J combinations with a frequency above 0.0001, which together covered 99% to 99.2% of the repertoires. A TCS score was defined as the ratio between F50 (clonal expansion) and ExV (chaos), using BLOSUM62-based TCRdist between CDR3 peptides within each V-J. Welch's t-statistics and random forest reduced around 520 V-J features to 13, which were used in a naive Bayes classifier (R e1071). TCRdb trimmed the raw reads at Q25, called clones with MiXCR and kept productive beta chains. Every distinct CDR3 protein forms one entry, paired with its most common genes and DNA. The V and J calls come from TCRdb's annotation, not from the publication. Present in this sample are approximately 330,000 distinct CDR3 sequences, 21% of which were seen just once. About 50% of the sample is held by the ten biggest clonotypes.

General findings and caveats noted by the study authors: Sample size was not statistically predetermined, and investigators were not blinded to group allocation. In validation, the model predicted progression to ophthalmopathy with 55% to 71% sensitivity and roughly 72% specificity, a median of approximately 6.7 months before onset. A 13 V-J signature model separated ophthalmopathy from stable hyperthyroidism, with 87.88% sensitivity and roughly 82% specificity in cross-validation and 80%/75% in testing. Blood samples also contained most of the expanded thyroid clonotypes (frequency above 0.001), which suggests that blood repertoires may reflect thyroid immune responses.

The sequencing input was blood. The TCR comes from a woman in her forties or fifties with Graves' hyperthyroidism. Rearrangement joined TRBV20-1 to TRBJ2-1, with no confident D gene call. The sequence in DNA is TGCAGTGCTAGAGAGAGGTACAATGAGCAGTTCTTC. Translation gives CSARERYNEQFF.